This T cell receptor (beta chain) was captured in a study of control samples from healthy donors and cancer patients. Clones were sequenced by immunoSEQ multiplex PCR, and TCRdb holds only the in-frame ones, with some missing. The table has some 20,000 clones, approximately 85% seen once; the top ten hold over 35%. The CDR3 length is 16 residues. Germline lookup yields CDR1 MNHEY and CDR2 SVGAGI. The V and J ends lost 3 bases and 7 bases respectively, with 21 bases between them. This clonotype was obtained from a man in his fifties or sixties with head and neck cancer. Sequencing input: PBMCs. The J gene is TRBJ1-2, the V gene TRBV6-5; D is unclear. CDR3: CASSYQPTPDTGGYTF. CDR3 bases: TGTGCCAGCAGTTATCAGCCGACCCCCGATACGGGTGGCTACACCTTC.